The TCR beta chain under discussion was sequenced for a study of cytotoxic CD8 clonotypes in ibrutinib-treated CLL. Study-level background: Results showed 25 or so partial and 2 complete responses; following median around six years, approximately 14 remained remitted, approximately 12 advanced.

This CDR3 contains 13 residues. CDR1 and CDR2 (germline): MDHEN, SYDVKM. V gave up 6 bases and J gave up 2 bases, with 10 bases separating them. The table came from immunoSEQ multiplex PCR; TCRdb's copy has only in-frame clones and leaves some out. The repertoire holds around 310,000 clones, about 80% seen once, with approximately 7% in the top ten. This clone was observed a single time. The source of approximately 2 micrograms of genomic DNA for TCR beta libraries was cryopreserved PBMCs. This rearrangement joins TRBV28 to TRBJ1-2; D remains unclear. Sequences were derived from PBMCs, sampled before ibrutinib treatment. The receptor comes from a human donor with chronic lymphocytic leukemia. CDR3 bases: TGTGCCAGCAGGGTGAACGGGAACTATGGCTACACCTTC. Translating gives CASRVNGNYGYTF.